One and the same sample provided the 6 T cell receptor beta chains below, sequenced in a study of identical twins (TCRdb year 2016). The library was generated by 5' RACE. Sequencing was carried out with an Illumina HiSeq 2000. TCRdb's own reprocessing of the public reads used fastp at Q25 and MiXCR and kept productive beta chains. Under each unique CDR3 protein, matching rows form one entry showing the most common genes and DNA. For this sample the table gives hundreds of thousands of distinct CDR3 sequences, of which 10% to 15% were detected only once. The ten largest clones represent about 1.5% of the sample. These same data were also listed under a study on yellow fever vaccine responses in identical twins.

Source material: PBMCs. All receptors derive from a woman aged 18-30 years in good health.

Points on this clonotype: The final CDR3 position lacks the conserved phenylalanine or tryptophan, pointing to a likely read error. This CDR3 is CASSSGSSYEQYL. The CDR3 nucleotides are TGTGCCAGCAGCTCCGGATCCTCCTACGAGCAGTACCTC. The chain links TRBV7-8 to TRBJ2-7; no clear D gene. The V gene lost 4 bases and the J gene lost 0 bases, with 7 bases spanning the gap. This CDR3 comprises 13 residues. The germline gives CDR1 SGHVS, CDR2 FQNEAQ.

This clonotype was observed a handful of times. The gene calls are TRBV5-1 and TRBJ1-2; D unclear. Trimming removed 1 base from V and 7 bases from J, with 8 bases in between. The CDR3 sequence is 12 residues long. The germline V gene encodes CDR1 SGHRS and CDR2 YFSETQ. CDR3 DNA sequence: TGCGCCAGCAGCTTGTCATCTGGTGGCTACACCTTC. Amino acids: CASSLSSGGYTF.

This clonotype has ten or more counts. This chain joins TRBV5-6 and TRBJ1-1, with D unclear. Germline lookup yields CDR1 SGHDT and CDR2 YYEEEE. This CDR3 contains 15 residues. The ends were cut back, 2 bases at V and 2 bases at J, with 13 bases in the middle. The CDR3 reads CASSFLAGPNTEAFF. In DNA, the CDR3 is TGTGCCAGCAGCTTCTTGGCCGGACCAAACACTGAAGCTTTCTTT.

The V call is TRBV6-1, the J call TRBJ1-5; the D is unclear. CDR1 and CDR2 (germline): MNHNS, SASEGT. V lost 8 bases to trimming and J lost 4 bases, with 15 bases between them. CDR3 length: 14 residues. The CDR3 nucleotides read TGTGCCAGCGCGCGGACGGGATCTAATCAGCCCCAGCATTTT. Translated: CASARTGSNQPQHF.

The sample holds many counts of this clonotype. CDR3 in amino acids: CASSLTGIGDTEAFF. The CDR3 DNA reads as TGTGCCAGCAGCTTAACAGGTATAGGGGACACTGAAGCTTTCTTT. The J gene is TRBJ1-1, the V gene TRBV7-3; D perhaps matches TRBD1 (5 bases). The germline CDR1 and CDR2 sequences are SGHTA and FQGTGA. V was clipped by 0 bases and J by 3 bases, with 11 bases between them. The CDR3 length is 15 residues. Full variable domain (outside the CDR3, taken from reference TRBV7-3 and TRBJ1-1): GAGVSQTPSNKVTEKGKYVELRCDPISGHTALYWYRQSLGQGPEFLIYFQGTGAADDSGLPNDRFFAVRPEGSVSTLKIQRTERGDSAVYLCASSLTGIGDTEAFFGQGTRLTVV.

The V and J genes are TRBV10-3 and TRBJ2-6, with D perhaps assigned TRBD1 or TRBD2 (6 bases each). Germline V gene sequence: CDR1 ENHRY, CDR2 SYGVKD. The CDR3 sequence is 15 residues long. This chain's CDR3 is CGTRGVGSGANVLTF. The DNA for the CDR3 is TGTGGCACGAGGGGGGTCGGGTCTGGGGCCAACGTCCTGACTTTC.